This T cell receptor beta chain was captured by sequencing in a study of blood T cell repertoires in COVID-19. Assay used: immunoSEQ multiplex PCR; TCRdb lists only in-frame clones, some missing. The table has about 130,000 clones, about four fifths seen once; the top ten hold around 8%. The source is a woman aged 55-69 years with active or convalescent COVID-19. Sample: peripheral blood.

CDR3 sequence (DNA): TGTGCCAGCAGCCAAGTACACCGAACGGGGGGCTACACCTTC. Its translation is CASSQVHRTGGYTF. V and J are TRBV3-1 (or the pseudogene TRBV3-2) and TRBJ1-2; D gene ambiguous. This CDR3 contains 14 residues. Trimming shortened V by 1 base and J by 8 bases, and 14 bases separated the two germline ends. CDR1 and CDR2 (germline): LGHDT, YNNKEL (reference sequence).